This paragraph reports one T cell receptor beta chain. Method: immunoSEQ multiplex PCR; TCRdb's copy keeps in-frame clones and lacks some. Of roughly 30,000 clones listed, 88% were seen once; the top ten hold around 5.8%. The record originates from a study of PD-1 and CTLA-4 blockade in melanoma. The J segment lost 5 bases and the V segment lost 2 bases, leaving 5 bases of the junction unmatched. Germline CDR1 and CDR2: LNHDA and SQIVND (reference sequence). The CDR3 length is 15 residues. The TCR sequence derives from a human donor with melanoma. The chain has TRBV19 and TRBJ2-7; 11 bases match TRBD1. The material was CD8+ T cells from peripheral blood, obtained from a patient given anti-PD-1 treatment. The CDR3 spells CASSITGTGGNEQYF. CDR3 DNA sequence: TGTGCCAGTAGTATAACCGGGACAGGGGGGAACGAGCAGTACTTC.